This T cell receptor (beta chain) was captured in a study of STAT5B mutations in CD4+ large granular lymphocyte leukemia. Study summary: Among healthy controls, a particular HLA allele went with more CDR3 'QG' motifs. Study-wide points: The CD4+ versus CD8+ T-LGLL clonality difference may reflect limited sample size.

Assay: immunoSEQ multiplex PCR; the TCRdb copy retains only in-frame clones and omits some. The repertoire holds 25,000 to 35,000 clones, 70% to 90% seen once, with around 0.41% in the top ten. Germline CDR1 reads MNHEY; CDR2 reads SVGAGI. The J segment lost 2 bases and the V segment lost 6 bases, leaving 6 bases of the junction unmatched. This CDR3 spans 14 amino acids. Concerning this clone: Its target is not known.

The TCR sequence derives from a human donor in good health. The V call is TRBV6-5, the J call TRBJ2-7; 8 positions agree with TRBD1. Specimen: CD4+ T cells from blood buffy coats. The CDR3 nucleotides are TGTGCCAGCAGCGGGACAGGAGGAACCTACGAGCAGTACTTC. Residues: CASSGTGGTYEQYF.